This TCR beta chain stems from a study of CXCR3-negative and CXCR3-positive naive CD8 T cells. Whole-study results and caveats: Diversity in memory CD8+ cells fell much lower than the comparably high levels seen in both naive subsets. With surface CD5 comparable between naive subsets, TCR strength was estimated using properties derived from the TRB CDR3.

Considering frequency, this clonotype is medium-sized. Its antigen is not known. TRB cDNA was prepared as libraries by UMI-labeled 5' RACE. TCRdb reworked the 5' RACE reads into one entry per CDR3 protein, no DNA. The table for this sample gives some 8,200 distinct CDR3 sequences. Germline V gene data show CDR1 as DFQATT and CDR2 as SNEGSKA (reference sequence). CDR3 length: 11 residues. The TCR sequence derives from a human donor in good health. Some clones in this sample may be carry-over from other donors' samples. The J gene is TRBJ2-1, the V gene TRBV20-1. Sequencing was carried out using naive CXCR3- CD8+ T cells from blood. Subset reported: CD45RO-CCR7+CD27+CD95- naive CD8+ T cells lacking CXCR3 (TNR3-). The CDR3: CSARQSFEQFF.